Shown below are 16 T cell receptor beta chains from a single sample sequenced in a study of cytomegalovirus exposure and HLA in healthy donors. Amplification used 60 Vbeta primers and 13 Jbeta primers. This table comes from immunoSEQ multiplex PCR, and its TCRdb copy is limited to in-frame clones, with some not included. Of about 120,000 clones in the sample, around three quarters are singletons; the top ten hold 2% to 2.5%. The specimen sequenced was PBMCs. These receptors were collected from a human donor in good health.

V usage is TRBV7-2 and J usage is TRBJ2-6; 9 bases fit TRBD1. The ends lost 5 bases at V and 1 base at J; junction bases unmatched: 9. CDR1 and CDR2 (germline): SGHTA, FQGNSA. The CDR3 totals 18 residues. The CDR3 DNA reads TGTGCCAGCAGCCTAGGGACAGGGAAGGGTTCTGGGGCCAACGTCCTGACTTTC. Protein product: CASSLGTGKGSGANVLTF.

The rearrangement uses TRBV25-1 and TRBJ1-2; 7 bases fit TRBD1. V was pared by 7 bases and J by 6 bases, with 2 bases of the junction left unmatched. The CDR3 is 11 amino acids. Germline lookup yields CDR1 MGHDK and CDR2 SYGVNS. The chain's CDR3 is CASNTGDGYTF. The CDR3 bases are TGTGCCAGCAATACAGGGGATGGCTACACCTTC.

The rearrangement joins TRBV10-3 to TRBJ1-1; D ambiguous. The CDR3 contains 13 residues. V was pared by 0 bases and J by 10 bases, with 12 bases between. Germline V lookup: CDR1 ENHRY, CDR2 SYGVKD. CDR3 protein: CAISESQDNRAFF. DNA of the CDR3: TGTGCCATCAGTGAGTCCCAGGATAACCGAGCTTTCTTT.

This chain uses TRBV29-1 with TRBJ2-1; D is unclear. Trimming removed 8 bases at V and 0 bases at J, with 11 bases between. This CDR3 contains 13 residues. Germline-derived CDR1 and CDR2 are SQVTM and ANQGSEA. CDR3 region: CSFSSSSYNEQFF. Here the CDR3 DNA reads TGCAGCTTCTCCTCGTCCTCCTACAATGAGCAGTTCTTC.

This rearrangement joins TRBV5-1 to TRBJ2-2; TRBD2 matches at 14 bases. Losses at the gene ends were 5 bases for V and 6 bases for J; bases not matched to a gene: 6. Germline values: CDR1 SGHRS, CDR2 YFSETQ. The CDR3 has 16 residues. In DNA, the CDR3 is TGCGCCAGCAGAATCGAGACTAGCGGGGGGGCCGGGGAGCTGTTTTTT. Translating it yields CASRIETSGGAGELFF.

As DNA, the CDR3 is TGCGCCAGCGGAGAAAAAGGGACAGCACTTCAAGAGACCCAGTACTTC. It encodes CASGEKGTALQETQYF. The chain uses TRBV5-1 and TRBJ2-5; TRBD1 matches at 7 bases. With 7 bases clipped from V and 2 bases from J, the junction kept 14 bases outside the gene matches. This CDR3 contains 16 residues. Germline V CDR1 and CDR2: SGHRS, YFSETQ.

This clone was seen a single time. This rearrangement joins TRBV4-1 to TRBJ1-2, with TRBD1 as a possible D gene (6 bases). Trimming pared 2 bases from V and 2 bases from J, leaving 15 bases between. Germline V gene sequence: CDR1 MGHRA, CDR2 YSYEKL. The CDR3 contains 16 residues. CDR3 nucleotide sequence: TGCGCCAGCAGCCAACAACCAGGGGTTAGGAACTATGGCTACACCTTC. Protein product: CASSQQPGVRNYGYTF.

This chain uses TRBV19 with TRBJ1-4; D is perhaps TRBD1 (6 bases). Trimming pared 5 bases from V and 0 bases from J, leaving 13 bases between. The CDR3 sequence is 16 residues long. Germline V lookup: CDR1 LNHDA, CDR2 SQIVND (reference sequence). CDR3 region: CASSPDRRSTNEKLFF. In DNA form, the CDR3 reads TGTGCCAGTAGTCCGGACAGAAGATCAACTAATGAAAAACTGTTTTTT.

V gene TRBV27 combines with J gene TRBJ2-6; maybe TRBD1 (5 bases). Germline CDR1 is MNHEY and CDR2 is SMNVEV (reference sequence). V was shortened by 3 bases and J by 3 bases, with 21 bases between the two germline ends. The CDR3 covers 19 residues. The CDR3 DNA follows: TGTGCCAGCAGTTTTAGGGTGTCAGGGCTAATAGGTGGGGCCAACGTCCTGACTTTC. It yields the protein CASSFRVSGLIGGANVLTF. Drawing the rest from reference TRBV27 and TRBJ2-6, the complete variable domain is EAQVTQNPRYLITVTGKKLTVTCSQNMNHEYMSWYRQDPGLGLRQIYYSMNVEVTDKGDVPEGYKVSRKEKRNFPLILESPSPNQTSLYFCASSFRVSGLIGGANVLTFGAGSRLTVL.

This chain connects TRBV5-1 to TRBJ2-2; no reliable D call. Germline values: CDR1 SGHRS, CDR2 YFSETQ. The CDR3 spans 15 residues. The ends were cut back, 5 bases at V and 4 bases at J, with 15 bases in the middle. The CDR3 region has the DNA TGCGCCAGCAGTATGGGTCTCGCGGCCACCGGGGAGCTGTTTTTT. Protein sequence: CASSMGLAATGELFF.

In the case of this clone: Other DNA sequences in the same sample also yield this CDR3. The V and J genes are TRBV5-1 and TRBJ1-1; D might be TRBD1 (5 bases). V was pared by 0 bases and J by 2 bases, with 11 bases between. The CDR3 runs to 15 residues. Germline CDR1 SGHRS, CDR2 YFSETQ. The CDR3 bases are TGCGCCAGCAGCTTGGCGGGGGGGGTAAACACTGAAGCTTTCTTT. Amino acid sequence: CASSLAGGVNTEAFF.

The genes are TRBV28 and TRBJ2-5; 10 nucleotides line up with TRBD2. This CDR3 has 16 amino acids. After removal of 5 bases from V and 2 bases from J, the junction contained 8 bases not matched to a gene. Germline-derived CDR1 and CDR2 are MDHEN and SYDVKM. CDR3 protein: CASSQRGLAYQETQYF. In DNA, the CDR3 is TGTGCCAGCAGTCAAAGGGGACTAGCGTATCAAGAGACCCAGTACTTC.

The chain combines TRBV6-5 with TRBJ2-7; D unresolved. Trimming shortened V by 6 bases and J by 2 bases, and 8 bases separated the two germline ends. The CDR3 sequence is 12 residues long. Germline V gene lookup returns CDR1 MNHEY and CDR2 SVGAGI. Here the CDR3 DNA reads TGTGCCAGCAGCCCAAGCCCCTACGAGCAGTACTTC. Translating gives CASSPSPYEQYF.

The chain carries TRBV7-2 and TRBJ2-7, with 7 bases lining up with TRBD2. From germline, CDR1 is SGHTA and CDR2 FQGNSA. V lost 6 bases and J lost 3; bases outside the gene matches: 11. This CDR3 comprises 15 residues. The CDR3 DNA sequence: TGTGCCAGCAGGCCCTCGAGCGGGGCCCTCTACGAGCAGTACTTC. Protein: CASRPSSGALYEQYF.

The chain joins TRBV27 to TRBJ2-3, with D possibly TRBD2 on 6 matching bases. Trimming pared 6 bases from V and 6 bases from J, leaving 13 bases between. The germline CDR1 and CDR2 sequences are MNHEY and SMNVEV (reference sequence). The CDR3 loop spans 13 amino acids. Here the CDR3 reads CASSKTRRDTQYF. The CDR3 coding sequence is TGTGCCAGCAGCAAGACTAGAAGGGATACGCAGTATTTT.

The chain employs TRBV7-6 and TRBJ2-7; TRBD2 aligns across 10 bases. CDR3 size: 15 residues. The germline V gene has CDR1 SGHVS and CDR2 FNYEAQ. V trimming: 5 bases; J trimming: 0 bases; junction bases outside the gene matches: 4. CDR3 loop: CASSPLAGLSYEQYF. CDR3 nucleotide sequence: TGTGCCAGCAGCCCACTAGCGGGACTCTCCTACGAGCAGTACTTC.